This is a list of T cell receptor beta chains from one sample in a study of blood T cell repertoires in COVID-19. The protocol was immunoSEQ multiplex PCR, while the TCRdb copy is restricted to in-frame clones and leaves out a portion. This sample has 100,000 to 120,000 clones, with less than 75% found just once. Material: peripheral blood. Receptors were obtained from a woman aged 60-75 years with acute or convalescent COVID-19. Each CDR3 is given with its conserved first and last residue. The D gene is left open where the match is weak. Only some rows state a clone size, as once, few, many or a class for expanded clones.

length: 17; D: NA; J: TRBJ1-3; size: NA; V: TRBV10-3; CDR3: CAISESQWTVTGNTIYF; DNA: TGTGCCATCAGTGAGTCGCAATGGACAGTTACTGGAAACACCATATATTTT
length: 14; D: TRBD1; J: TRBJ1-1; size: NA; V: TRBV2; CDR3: CASSERTGTFEAFF; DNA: TGTGCCAGCAGTGAGAGGACAGGGACCTTTGAAGCTTTCTTT
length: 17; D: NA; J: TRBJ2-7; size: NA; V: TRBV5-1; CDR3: CASSRLLGGPELYEQYF; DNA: TGCGCCAGCAGCCGTCTTTTGGGGGGGCCTGAGCTCTACGAGCAGTACTTC
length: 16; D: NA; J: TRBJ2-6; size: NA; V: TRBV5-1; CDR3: CASSLGRDSGANVLTF; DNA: TGCGCCAGCAGCTTGGGGCGGGACTCTGGGGCCAACGTCCTGACTTTC
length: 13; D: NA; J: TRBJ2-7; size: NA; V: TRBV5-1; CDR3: CASNVENRYEQYF; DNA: TGCGCCAGCAATGTAGAGAATCGCTACGAGCAGTACTTC
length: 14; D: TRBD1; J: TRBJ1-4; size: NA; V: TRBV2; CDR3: CASRGTGVTGKLFF; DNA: TGTGCCAGCAGAGGGACAGGGGTCACGGGAAAACTGTTTTTT
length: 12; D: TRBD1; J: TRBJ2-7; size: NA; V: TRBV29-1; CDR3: CSVGGQGKKQYF; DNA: TGCAGCGTTGGAGGACAGGGGAAGAAGCAGTACTTC
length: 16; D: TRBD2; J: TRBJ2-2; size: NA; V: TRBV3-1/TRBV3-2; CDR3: CASSQEFGGITGELFF; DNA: TGTGCCAGCAGCCAAGAGTTCGGGGGGATAACCGGGGAGCTGTTTTTT
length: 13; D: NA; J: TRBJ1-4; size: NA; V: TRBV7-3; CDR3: CASSSGVTEKLFF; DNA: TGTGCCAGCAGCTCCGGGGTAACAGAAAAACTGTTTTTT
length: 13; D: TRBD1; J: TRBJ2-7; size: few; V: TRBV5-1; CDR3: CASSSGGYYEQYF; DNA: TGCGCCAGCAGCTCAGGGGGTTACTACGAGCAGTACTTC
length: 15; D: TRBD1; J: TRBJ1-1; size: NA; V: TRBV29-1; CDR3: CSVGTGSVMNTEAFF; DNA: TGCAGCGTTGGGACAGGTTCGGTGATGAACACTGAAGCTTTCTTT
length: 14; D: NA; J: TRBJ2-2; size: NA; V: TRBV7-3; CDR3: CASSLGGNTGELFF; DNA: TGTGCCAGCAGCTTAGGCGGTAACACCGGGGAGCTGTTTTTT
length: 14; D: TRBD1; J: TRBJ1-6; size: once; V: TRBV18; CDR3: CASSPTGTGSPLHF; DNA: TGTGCCAGCTCACCGACAGGGACTGGTTCACCCCTCCACTTT
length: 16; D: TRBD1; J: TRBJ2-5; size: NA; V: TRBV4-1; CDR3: CASSQPRGQGEETQYF; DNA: TGCGCCAGCAGCCAACCGAGGGGACAGGGGGAGGAGACCCAGTACTTC
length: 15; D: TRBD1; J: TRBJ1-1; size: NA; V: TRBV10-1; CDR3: CASTRYGTGRAEAFF; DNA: TGCGCCAGCACTCGATACGGGACAGGGCGGGCTGAAGCTTTCTTT
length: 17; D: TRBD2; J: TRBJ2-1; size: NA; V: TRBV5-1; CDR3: CASSLGQRGAPYNEQFF; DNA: TGCGCCAGCAGCTTGGGCCAGCGGGGGGCGCCCTACAATGAGCAGTTCTTC
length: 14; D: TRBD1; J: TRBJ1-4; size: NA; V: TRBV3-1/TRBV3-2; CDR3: CASSVPGQGAKLFF; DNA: TGTGCCAGCAGCGTTCCGGGACAGGGGGCAAAACTGTTTTTT
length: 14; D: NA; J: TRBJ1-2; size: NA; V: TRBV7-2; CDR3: CASSLLTGPGGYTF; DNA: TGTGCCAGCAGCTTATTAACAGGGCCGGGCGGCTACACCTTC
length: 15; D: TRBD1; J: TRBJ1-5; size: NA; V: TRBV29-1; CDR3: CSVDEDGQGTQPQHF; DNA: TGCAGCGTTGACGAAGACGGACAGGGGACCCAGCCCCAGCATTTT
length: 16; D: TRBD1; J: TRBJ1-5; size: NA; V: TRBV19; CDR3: CASKLKAGGAGQPQHF; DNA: TGTGCCAGTAAACTAAAGGCAGGGGGCGCGGGACAGCCCCAGCATTTT
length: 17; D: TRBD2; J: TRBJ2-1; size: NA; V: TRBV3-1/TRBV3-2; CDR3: CASSQVLRGGAYNEQFF; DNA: TGTGCCAGCAGCCAAGTCCTTCGCGGGGGGGCCTACAATGAGCAGTTCTTC
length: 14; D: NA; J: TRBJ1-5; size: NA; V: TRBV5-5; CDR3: CASSLGTAKDTQHF; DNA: TGTGCCAGCAGCTTGGGGACAGCGAAGGACACCCAGCATTTT
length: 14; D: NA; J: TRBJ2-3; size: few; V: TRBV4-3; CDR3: CASSQTWRTDTQYF; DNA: TGCGCCAGCAGCCAGACCTGGCGGACAGATACGCAGTATTTT
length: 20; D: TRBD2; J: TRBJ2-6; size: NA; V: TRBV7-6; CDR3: CASSLGAAVRGASGANVLTF; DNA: TGTGCCAGCAGCTTAGGGGCAGCGGTGCGGGGGGCATCTGGGGCCAACGTCCTGACTTTC
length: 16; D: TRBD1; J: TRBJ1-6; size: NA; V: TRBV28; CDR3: CASSLRTGSHNSPLHF; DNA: TGTGCCAGCAGTCTAAGGACAGGGAGCCATAATTCACCCCTCCACTTT
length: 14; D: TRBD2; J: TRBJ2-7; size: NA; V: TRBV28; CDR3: CASSSGGGIYEQYF; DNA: TGTGCCAGCAGTTCCGGCGGGGGGATCTACGAGCAGTACTTC
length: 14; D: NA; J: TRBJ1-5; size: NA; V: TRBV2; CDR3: CASRTDRGNQPQHF; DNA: TGTGCCAGCAGGACAGACAGAGGCAATCAGCCCCAGCATTTT
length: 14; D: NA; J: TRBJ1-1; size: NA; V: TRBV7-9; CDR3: CASTAGNQDTEAFF; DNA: TGTGCCAGCACCGCAGGGAACCAGGACACTGAAGCTTTCTTT
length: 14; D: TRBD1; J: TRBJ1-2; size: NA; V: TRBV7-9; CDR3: CASSRGQGAYGYTF; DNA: TGTGCCAGCAGCCGAGGACAGGGGGCTTATGGCTACACCTTC
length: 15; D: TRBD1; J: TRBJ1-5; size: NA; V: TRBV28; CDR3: CASNLGQRNNQPQHF; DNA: TGTGCCAGCAACCTGGGACAGAGAAACAATCAGCCCCAGCATTTT
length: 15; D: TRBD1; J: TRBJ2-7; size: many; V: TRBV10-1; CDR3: CASSGGGQGFYEQYF; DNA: TGCGCCAGCAGCGGTGGGGGACAGGGATTCTACGAGCAGTACTTC
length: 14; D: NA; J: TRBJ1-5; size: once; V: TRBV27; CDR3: CASSSGRSGQPQHF; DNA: TGTGCCAGCTCATCGGGTAGGTCGGGTCAGCCCCAGCATTTT
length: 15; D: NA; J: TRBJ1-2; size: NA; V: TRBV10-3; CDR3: CAISESGLGAYGYTF; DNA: TGTGCCATCAGTGAGTCGGGTCTGGGGGCCTATGGCTACACCTTC
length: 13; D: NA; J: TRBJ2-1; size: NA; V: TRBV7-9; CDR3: CASSAEQGTEQFF; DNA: TGTGCCAGCAGCGCCGAACAGGGAACTGAGCAGTTCTTC
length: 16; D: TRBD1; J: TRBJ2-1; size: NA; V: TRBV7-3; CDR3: CASSRNAGQGYNEQFF; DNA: TGTGCCAGCAGCCGAAATGCCGGACAGGGGTACAATGAGCAGTTCTTC
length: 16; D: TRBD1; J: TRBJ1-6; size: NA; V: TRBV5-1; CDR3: CASSLLGQGNNSPLHF; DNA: TGCGCCAGCAGCCTCCTCGGACAGGGCAATAATTCACCCCTCCACTTT
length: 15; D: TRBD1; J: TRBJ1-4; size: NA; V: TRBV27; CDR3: CASSHGTGPNEKLFF; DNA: TGTGCCAGCAGTCACGGGACAGGGCCTAATGAAAAACTGTTTTTT
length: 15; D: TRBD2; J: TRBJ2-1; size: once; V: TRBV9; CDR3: CASSLPGLASNEQFF; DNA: TGTGCCAGCAGCCTACCGGGACTAGCGTCTAATGAGCAGTTCTTC
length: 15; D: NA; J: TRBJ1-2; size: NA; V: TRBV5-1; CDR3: CASSLSGDLVYGYTF; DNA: TGCGCCAGCAGCTTGTCAGGGGATCTGGTCTATGGCTACACCTTC
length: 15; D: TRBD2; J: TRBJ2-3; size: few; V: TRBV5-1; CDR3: CASSLEGLDADTQYF; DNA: TGCGCCAGCAGCTTGGAGGGACTAGACGCAGATACGCAGTATTTT
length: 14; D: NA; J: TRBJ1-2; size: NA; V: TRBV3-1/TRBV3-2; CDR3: CASSINRAQGGYTF; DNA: TGTGCCAGCAGCATAAACAGGGCGCAGGGTGGCTACACCTTC
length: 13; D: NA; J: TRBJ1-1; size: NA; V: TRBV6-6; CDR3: CASSFTTGLEAFF; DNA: TGTGCCAGCAGTTTCACGACAGGCCTTGAAGCTTTCTTT
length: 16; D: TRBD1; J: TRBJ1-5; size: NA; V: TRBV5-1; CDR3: CASSLGPDRDNQPQHF; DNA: TGCGCCAGCAGCTTGGGTCCGGACAGGGACAATCAGCCCCAGCATTTT
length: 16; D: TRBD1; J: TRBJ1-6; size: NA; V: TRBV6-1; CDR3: CASSEAWTGRNSPLHF; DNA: TGTGCCAGCAGTGAAGCATGGACAGGTAGAAATTCACCCCTCCACTTT
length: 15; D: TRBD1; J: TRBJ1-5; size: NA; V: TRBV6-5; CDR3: CASIYTGGAGQPQHF; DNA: TGTGCCAGCATATACACAGGGGGCGCGGGTCAGCCCCAGCATTTT
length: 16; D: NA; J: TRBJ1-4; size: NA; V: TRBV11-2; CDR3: CASSLVVGATNEKLFF; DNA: TGTGCCAGCAGCTTAGTGGTAGGAGCAACTAATGAAAAACTGTTTTTT
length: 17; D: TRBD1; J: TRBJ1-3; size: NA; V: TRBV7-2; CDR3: CASSPKTGRRSGNTIYF; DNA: TGTGCCAGCAGCCCAAAGACAGGGAGGAGGTCTGGAAACACCATATATTTT
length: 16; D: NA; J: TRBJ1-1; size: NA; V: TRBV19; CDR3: CASRRDRRALNTEAFF; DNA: TGTGCCAGTAGGCGGGACCGAAGAGCCCTGAACACTGAAGCTTTCTTT
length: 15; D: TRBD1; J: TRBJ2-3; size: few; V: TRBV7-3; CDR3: CASSFGTGGLDTQYF; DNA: TGTGCCAGCAGCTTCGGGACAGGGGGCTTGGATACGCAGTATTTT
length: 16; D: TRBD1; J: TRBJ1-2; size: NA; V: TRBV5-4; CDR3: CASSFLTGGVNKGYTF; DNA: TGTGCCAGCAGCTTCCTGACAGGGGGCGTTAATAAAGGCTACACCTTC